Below, 4 T cell receptor beta chains from the same sample are listed, as sequenced in a study of blood T cell repertoires in COVID-19. The assay was immunoSEQ multiplex PCR, and TCRdb's table has in-frame clones only and misses some. The table has under 250,000 clones, 87% seen once. What was sequenced was PBMCs or T cells enriched from blood (not recorded which). The receptors here all came from a woman in her 30s with acute COVID-19.

CDR3 protein: CASSFGLVRTEVTTNEKLFF. The DNA for the CDR3 is TGTGCCAGCAGCTTCGGTTTGGTCAGGACAGAGGTTACAACTAATGAAAAACTGTTTTTT. V usage is TRBV7-8 and J usage is TRBJ1-4, with D maybe TRBD1 (6 bases). Trimming took 3 bases from V and 0 from J, leaving 23 bases between them. The CDR3 is 20 amino acids. The germline gives CDR1 SGHVS, CDR2 FQNEAQ.

The chain recombines TRBV2 with TRBJ1-1; perhaps TRBD1 as D (5 bases). Trimming left V 6 bases short and J 5 bases short, with 19 bases between. Germline loops: CDR1 SNHLY, CDR2 FYNNEI. The CDR3 runs 15 residues. CDR3 sequence reads: CASSEPIDRGTEAFF. The CDR3 DNA follows: TGTGCCAGCAGCGAACCGATCGATAGGGGAACTGAAGCTTTCTTT.

V is TRBV7-7 and J is TRBJ2-5; tentatively, D is TRBD2 (6 bases). This CDR3 comprises 14 residues. CDR1 is SSHAT, CDR2 FNYEAQ, per germline (reference sequence). The CDR3 DNA reads TGTGCTAGCGGAATGACTCAAACCCAAGAGACCCAGTACTTC. Translation gives CASGMTQTQETQYF. The variable domain in full, completed from reference TRBV7-7 and TRBJ2-5, reads GAGVSQSPRYKVTKRGQDVTLRCDPISSHATLYWYQQALGQGPEFLTYFNYEAQPDKSGLPSDRFSAERPEGSISTLTIQRTEQRDSAMYRCASGMTQTQETQYFGPGTRLLVL.

The chain employs TRBV7-8 and TRBJ1-5, with TRBD1 matching over 7 bases. The germline CDR1 and CDR2 sequences are SGHVS and FQNEAQ. There are 15 residues in the CDR3. V shed 5 bases, J shed 1 base, and the junction held 5 bases outside the gene matches. The CDR3 loop reads CASSTSGQSNQPQHF. In nucleotides, the CDR3 is TGTGCCAGCAGCACTTCGGGACAGAGCAATCAGCCCCAGCATTTT.